The 29 T cell receptor beta chains given below trace back to one sample, sequenced in a study of beta chain features in type 1 diabetes. Study-level findings and limits: Researchers report that Type 1 diabetes patients had moderately but significantly shorter TCRB CDR3s across all four CD4+ subsets.

Their antigens are not known. All of the isolated RNA was reverse transcribed, so expressed TCRB transcripts were sequenced. TCRdb's table, derived via immunoSEQ multiplex PCR, lists solely in-frame clones and lacks some. The sample has some 640,000 clones, around 15% seen once; the top ten hold roughly 0.04%. The sequencing sample was made of naive CD4+ T cells from blood. These receptors were collected from a man aged 18-30 years with type 1 diabetes.

The chain carries TRBV7-2 and TRBJ2-7; D possibly matches TRBD1 or TRBD2 (6 bases each). CDR3 size: 15 residues. V lost 5 bases, J lost 3 bases, and 17 bases lay in between. CDR1 and CDR2 (germline): SGHTA, FQGNSA. The CDR3 protein is CASSPGGGDVYEQYF. The CDR3 coding sequence is TGTGCCAGCAGCCCCGGGGGCGGGGATGTCTACGAGCAGTACTTC.

V usage is TRBV11-2 and J usage is TRBJ1-1; D gene unclear. The germline V gene encodes CDR1 SGHAT and CDR2 FQNNGV. CDR3 length: 14 amino acids. V gave up 5 bases and J gave up 0 bases, with 10 bases separating them. Here the CDR3 DNA reads TGTGCCAGCAGCCTTCGGACGGTGAACACTGAAGCTTTCTTT. It codes for CASSLRTVNTEAFF.

The chain links TRBV27 to TRBJ2-3; no definite D call. V was pared by 6 bases and J by 2 bases, with 12 bases between. The CDR3 covers 14 residues. Per germline, CDR1 MNHEY and CDR2 SMNVEV (reference sequence). DNA of the CDR3: TGTGCCAGCAGGGGTCCGGGTCCCACAGATACGCAGTATTTT. It encodes CASRGPGPTDTQYF.

The rearrangement links TRBV19 to TRBJ1-1; 9 bases align to TRBD1. CDR1 is LNHDA and CDR2 is SQIVND in the germline V gene (reference sequence). This CDR3 comprises 15 residues. The V gene end was trimmed by 7 bases and the J gene end by 4 bases; junction bases not matched to a gene: 10. The CDR3 spells CASIRTGVLSTEAFF. For the CDR3, the DNA is TGTGCCAGTATAAGGACAGGGGTTTTGAGCACTGAAGCTTTCTTT. The full variable domain, its missing parts supplied by reference TRBV19 and TRBJ1-1, is DGGITQSPKYLFRKEGQNVTLSCEQNLNHDAMYWYRQDPGQGLRLIYYSQIVNDFQKGDIAEGYSVSREKKESFPLTVTSAQKNPTAFYLCASIRTGVLSTEAFFGQGTRLTVV.

Worth noting for this clone: Other nucleotide sequences from this sample produce the same CDR3. The CDR3 region has the DNA TGCAGCGTTGAAGGTGGGGCAGATACGCAGTATTTT. Amino acids: CSVEGGADTQYF. The genes are TRBV29-1 and TRBJ2-3; D ambiguous. Deletions cut 1 base from V and 4 bases from J, with 6 bases between. There are 12 residues in the CDR3. Per the germline V gene, CDR1 is SQVTM and CDR2 is ANQGSEA.

This clone showed up just a few times. V and J are TRBV7-2 and TRBJ2-4; a weak D match, TRBD1 (6 bases). V lost 3 bases and J 2 bases, leaving 14 bases between the germline ends. CDR1 SGHTA and CDR2 FQGNSA come from the germline V gene. The CDR3 extends over 16 amino acids. The CDR3: CASSLVQGLPKNIQYF. CDR3 DNA: TGTGCCAGCAGCTTGGTACAGGGTCTGCCCAAAAACATTCAGTACTTC.

This clone occurred once. The chain employs TRBV30 and TRBJ1-3; 9 nucleotides match TRBD1. V was pared by 5 bases and J by 4 bases, with 3 bases of the junction left unmatched. The CDR3 totals 13 residues. Germline CDR1 is GTSNPN and CDR2 is SVGIG (reference sequence). CDR3: CAWGQGSGNTIYF. CDR3 in DNA: TGTGCCTGGGGACAGGGGTCCGGAAACACCATATATTTT. The full variable domain, completed using reference TRBV30 and TRBJ1-3, is SQTIHQWPATLVQPVGSPLSLECTVEGTSNPNLYWYRQAAGRGLQLLFYSVGIGQISSEVPQNLSASRPQDRQFILSSKKLLLSDSGFYLCAWGQGSGNTIYFGEGSWLTVV.

This clone was observed a few times. The rearrangement links TRBV5-4 to TRBJ2-3; D is uncertain. This CDR3 has 13 residues. Trimming left V 1 base short and J 1 base short, with 4 bases between. Germline CDR1 and CDR2: SGHNT and YYREEE (reference sequence). The CDR3 region has the DNA TGTGCCAGCAGCTTGATGGGCACAGATACGCAGTATTTT. Residues: CASSLMGTDTQYF.

This sequence joins TRBV29-1 and TRBJ2-5; D is perhaps TRBD1 (5 bases). V lost 3 bases, J lost 2 bases, and 10 bases lay in between. This CDR3 comprises 13 residues. Germline CDR1 is SQVTM and CDR2 is ANQGSEA. CDR3 nucleotides: TGCAGCGTTGACGGGCAGGGACAAGAGACCCAGTACTTC. It is translated as CSVDGQGQETQYF. The whole variable domain, filled in from reference TRBV29-1 and TRBJ2-5, reads SAVISQKPSRDICQRGTSLTIQCQVDSQVTMMFWYRQQPGQSLTLIATANQGSEATYESGFVIDKFPISRPNLTFSTLTVSNMSPEDSSIYLCSVDGQGQETQYFGPGTRLLVL.

For the CDR3, the DNA is TGTGCCAGCAGACGGGAGGTTTCGGACAATGAGCAGTTCTTC. Translating gives CASRREVSDNEQFF. V gene TRBV25-1 combines with J gene TRBJ2-1; 7 bases are a match to TRBD2. The CDR3 extends over 14 amino acids. V was clipped by 6 bases and J by 5 bases; unmatched bases: 7. Germline V lookup: CDR1 MGHDK, CDR2 SYGVNS.

The gene calls are TRBV30 and TRBJ1-3; D not certain. There are 13 residues in the CDR3. V was trimmed by 2 bases and J by 4 bases, leaving 9 bases between them. CDR1 is GTSNPN, CDR2 SVGIG, per germline (reference sequence). This CDR3 is CAWSQGSGNTIYF. CDR3 sequence (DNA): TGTGCCTGGAGTCAAGGGTCCGGAAACACCATATATTTT.

This clone appeared a few times. The CDR3 coding sequence is TGTGCCATCAGTGAGTCGAATTCGGGCAAGATCTCCTACGAGCAGTACTTC. Amino acid sequence: CAISESNSGKISYEQYF. The rearrangement links TRBV10-3 to TRBJ2-7; D unclear. V lost 0 bases and J 0 bases, leaving 15 bases between the germline ends. Per germline, CDR1 ENHRY and CDR2 SYGVKD. The CDR3 is 17 residues long.

The V and J genes are TRBV4-1 and TRBJ1-4; tentative D call: TRBD1 (5 bases). V gave up 4 bases and J gave up 10 bases, with 25 bases separating them. The CDR3 runs 17 residues. Per the germline V gene, CDR1 is MGHRA and CDR2 is YSYEKL. The CDR3 loop reads CASSRTPTVTTEAKLFF. The CDR3 region has the DNA TGCGCCAGCAGCCGGACCCCGACAGTAACTACTGAGGCAAAACTGTTTTTT.

The chain links TRBV30 to TRBJ1-3, with D unresolved. The V gene lost 8 bases and the J gene lost 0 bases, with 14 bases spanning the gap. This CDR3 spans 14 amino acids. CDR1 and CDR2 from the germline V gene are GTSNPN and SVGIG (reference sequence). The CDR3 loop reads CAAAVPNSGNTIYF. In DNA form, the CDR3 reads TGTGCCGCGGCGGTCCCGAACTCTGGAAACACCATATATTTT.

The rearrangement links TRBV6-6 to TRBJ2-5; 12 positions match TRBD1. The ends lost 6 bases at V and 5 bases at J; junction bases unmatched: 7. The CDR3 length is 15 residues. Germline CDR1 MNHNY, CDR2 SVGAGI (reference sequence). The CDR3 coding sequence is TGTGCCAGCAGCGAAGGGACAGGGGGCGGCGAGACCCAGTACTTC. Protein product: CASSEGTGGGETQYF.

In this sample, this clone turned up a few times. The gene calls are TRBV6-1 and TRBJ2-7, with unresolved D. V shed 6 bases and J shed 3 bases, with 15 bases lying between them. The germline CDR1 and CDR2 sequences are MNHNS and SASEGT. The CDR3 contains 14 residues. CDR3: CASSVRDTLYEQYF. The CDR3 DNA reads TGTGCCAGCAGCGTTCGAGACACTCTCTACGAGCAGTACTTC.

The V and J genes are TRBV7-8 and TRBJ2-5, with D tentatively TRBD2 (6 bases). This CDR3 region has 13 residues. Germline CDR1 and CDR2: SGHVS and FQNEAQ. The V end was cut by 5 bases, the J end by 4 bases, with 11 bases between. CDR3 region: CASSAGGGETQYF. CDR3 sequence (DNA): TGTGCCAGCAGCGCCGGGGGTGGAGAGACCCAGTACTTC.

V and J are TRBV6-6 and TRBJ2-3; 8 bases agree with TRBD2. Germline assignment: CDR1 MNHNY and CDR2 SVGAGI (reference sequence). V was clipped by 6 bases and J by 0 bases; unmatched bases: 5. This CDR3 comprises 15 residues. CDR3 in amino acids: CASSHPSGSTDTQYF. CDR3 nucleotides: TGTGCCAGCAGCCACCCTAGCGGGAGCACAGATACGCAGTATTTT.

This sequence joins TRBV4-2 and TRBJ2-1; perhaps TRBD2 as D (6 bases). V was shortened by 3 bases and J by 3 bases, with 12 bases between the two germline ends. From germline, CDR1 is LGHNA and CDR2 YNFKEQ. The CDR3 runs to 15 residues. CDR3: CASSQASALYNEQFF. Here the CDR3 DNA reads TGTGCCAGCAGCCAGGCTAGCGCCCTCTACAATGAGCAGTTCTTC.

The chain employs TRBV21-1 and TRBJ2-6. TRBV21-1 is listed as a pseudogene. The CDR3 spans 17 residues. The DNA of the CDR3 is TGTGCCAGCAGCACCGAAACGATCTTCTCTGGGGCCAACGTCCTGACTTTC. Translating gives CASSTETIFSGANVLTF.

Worth noting for this clone: This specimen includes other DNA sequences encoding the same CDR3. The rearrangement joins TRBV30 to TRBJ2-5; D remains unclear. V was clipped by 5 bases and J by 5 bases, with 6 bases between them. CDR1 is GTSNPN and CDR2 is SVGIG in the germline V gene (reference sequence). This CDR3 has 10 amino acids. CDR3 in amino acids: CAWGRETQYF. The CDR3 coding sequence is TGTGCCTGGGGAAGGGAGACCCAGTACTTC.

The gene calls are TRBV27 and TRBJ2-5; the D gene could be TRBD1 or TRBD2 (6 bases each). V lost 1 base and J 0 bases, leaving 15 bases between the germline ends. The CDR3 runs to 17 residues. The germline V gene encodes CDR1 MNHEY and CDR2 SMNVEV (reference sequence). The CDR3 loop is CASSLLGGGTNQETQYF. The CDR3 DNA sequence: TGTGCCAGCAGTTTATTGGGGGGCGGGACAAACCAAGAGACCCAGTACTTC.

The V gene is TRBV7-2, the J gene TRBJ2-7, with a weak D call TRBD1 (5 bases). With 5 bases removed from V and 3 bases from J, the gap between germline ends came to 11 bases. The CDR3 length is 13 residues. Germline CDR1 is SGHTA and CDR2 is FQGNSA. The CDR3 coding sequence is TGTGCCAGCAGCCCCCTCCAGGGCTACGAGCAGTACTTC. It translates to CASSPLQGYEQYF.

There are a few counts of this clone. The V gene is TRBV4-1, the J gene TRBJ2-5; 9 nucleotides align to TRBD2. Losses at the gene ends were 1 base for V and 5 bases for J; bases not matched to a gene: 11. Germline V lookup: CDR1 MGHRA, CDR2 YSYEKL. CDR3 length: 17 amino acids. The CDR3, as DNA: TGCGCCAGCAGCCAAGGGGGCAGCGGGAGGTCCGGTGAGACCCAGTACTTC. Amino acid sequence: CASSQGGSGRSGETQYF.

This clone came up a few times. The CDR3 reads CASSMLTGVNYGYTF. The DNA for the CDR3 is TGTGCCAGCAGCATGTTGACAGGAGTTAACTATGGCTACACCTTC. This chain uses TRBV9 with TRBJ1-2; weak D call: TRBD1 (6 bases). Trimming took off 4 bases at V and 1 base at J, with 14 bases between the two ends. There are 15 residues in the CDR3. Germline CDR1 and CDR2: SGDLS and YYNGEE.

This sequence joins TRBV7-9 and TRBJ1-2, with 7 bases aligning to TRBD1. This CDR3 is 13 amino acids long. The J segment lost 4 bases and the V segment lost 5 bases, leaving 4 bases of the junction unmatched. Germline CDR1 and CDR2: SEHNR and FQNEAQ (reference sequence). DNA for the CDR3: TGTGCCAGCAGCGCACAGGGGCTCTATGGCTACACCTTC. Amino acid sequence: CASSAQGLYGYTF. Full variable domain (missing parts from reference TRBV7-9 and TRBJ1-2): DTGVSQNPRHKITKRGQNVTFRCDPISEHNRLYWYRQTLGQGPEFLTYFQNEAQLEKSRLLSDRFSAERPKGSFSTLEIQRTEQGDSAMYLCASSAQGLYGYTFGSGTRLTVV.

This sequence joins TRBV6-5 and TRBJ2-4, with TRBD2 matching 7 bases. Looked up from germline, CDR1 is MNHEY and CDR2 is SVGAGI. This CDR3 spans 15 amino acids. J was trimmed by 1 base and V by 10 bases; bases with no gene match: 10. CDR3 residues: CATQLLAEAKNIQYF. The CDR3 coding sequence is TGTGCCACTCAACTGCTAGCGGAGGCCAAAAACATTCAGTACTTC.

The chain uses TRBV5-1 and TRBJ2-3, with D possibly being TRBD2 (6 bases). V lost 2 bases to trimming and J lost 7 bases, with 14 bases between them. CDR1 SGHRS and CDR2 YFSETQ come from the germline V gene. This CDR3 is built from 14 residues. CDR3 in amino acids: CASSFFREAYTQYF. CDR3 in DNA: TGCGCCAGCAGCTTCTTCAGGGAGGCATATACGCAGTATTTT.

This clone was counted only a few times. The genes are TRBV5-5 and TRBJ1-1; D might be TRBD1 (5 bases). The ends were cut back, 5 bases at V and 0 bases at J, with 20 bases in the middle. Per germline, CDR1 SGHKS and CDR2 YYEKEE (reference sequence). The CDR3 loop spans 17 amino acids. The CDR3 protein is CASSRIAGGSLNTEAFF. As DNA, the CDR3 is TGTGCCAGCAGTCGGATCGCCGGGGGGAGTTTGAACACTGAAGCTTTCTTT.